The clone carrying this TCR beta chain was seen more than once but under ten times. What it recognizes is unknown. This sample is drawn from a study of T cells in Graves' hyperthyroidism and ophthalmopathy. Study results and limitations: Among clonotypes expanded in thyroid above 0.001, most were also found in blood.

Trimming cost V 4 bases and J 4 bases; bases outside gene matches: 9. Germline values: CDR1 MGHRA, CDR2 YSYEKL. This CDR3 spans 15 amino acids. Amplified regions were TCR beta CDR3 sequences from RNA transcripts. The HTBI primer set served for first-round RT-PCR of the TCR CDR3. Each CDR3 protein gets one entry after TCRdb re-called the multiplex PCR reads with MiXCR. Of hundreds of thousands of distinct CDR3 sequences in the sample, about 20% are singletons; the top ten hold around 50%. This chain joins TRBV4-1 and TRBJ1-1, with 7 bases fitting TRBD1. The clonotype originates from a man between 35 and 55 years old with Graves' ophthalmopathy. Sequenced: blood. CDR3 sequence reads: CASSPSRGQGTEAFF. Written as DNA, the CDR3 is TGCGCCAGCAGCCCCTCAAGGGGGCAGGGCACTGAAGCTTTCTTT.